Below, 32 T cell receptor beta chains from the same sample are listed, as sequenced in a study of shared clonotypes between healthy human individuals. Terminally differentiated effector memory CD45RA+ cells were excluded from the naive CD8 cells, which were CD45RO-negative and positively selected for CCR7. Profiling relied on immunoSEQ multiplex PCR, and the TCRdb table lists in-frame clones only, not all of them. This sample yields roughly 2,000,000 clones, of which approximately 94% are seen a single time; more than 0.9% belongs to the top ten. Sequencing input: naive CD8+ T cells sorted from blood. Every receptor here comes from a man between 18 and 29 years old in good health.

CDR3: CASSFGGEIPYEQYF. The CDR3 DNA reads as TGTGCCAGCAGTTTCGGCGGGGAAATACCTTACGAGCAGTACTTC. This chain links TRBV28 with TRBJ2-7; the D gene is possibly TRBD2 (6 bases). The V and J ends lost 3 bases and 4 bases respectively, with 16 bases between them. The V gene's germline CDR1 is MDHEN and CDR2 SYDVKM. CDR3 size: 15 residues.

Of note for this clone: The sample carries other DNA sequences with the same CDR3. The chain employs TRBV13 and TRBJ2-7; 7 bases fit TRBD2. Losses at the gene ends were 1 base for V and 3 bases for J; bases not matched to a gene: 0. Per the germline V gene, CDR1 is PRHDT and CDR2 is FYEKMQ (reference sequence). CDR3 size: 13 residues. In DNA, the CDR3 is TGTGCCAGCAGCTTAGCGGGAGGCTACGAGCAGTACTTC. Translation: CASSLAGGYEQYF.

J is TRBJ1-2 and V is TRBV9; no clear D gene. V was clipped by 0 bases and J by 1 base, with 10 bases between them. CDR1 and CDR2 from the germline V gene are SGDLS and YYNGEE. The CDR3 is 15 residues long. DNA for the CDR3: TGTGCCAGCAGCGTAGATGGAGATTTTAACTATGGCTACACCTTC. This sequence encodes CASSVDGDFNYGYTF.

The J gene is TRBJ1-6, the V gene TRBV27, with D perhaps TRBD1 (6 bases). The ends were cut back, 5 bases at V and 10 bases at J, with 18 bases in the middle. Germline assignment: CDR1 MNHEY and CDR2 SMNVEV (reference sequence). CDR3 length equals 15 residues. The CDR3 DNA follows: TGTGCCAGCAGTGGCCTGACAGGTGGGGTGTCACCCCTCCACTTT. Its translation is CASSGLTGGVSPLHF.

This clone was counted only a few times. The chain recombines TRBV29-1 with TRBJ1-2; D is possibly TRBD1 (5 bases). Germline values: CDR1 SQVTM, CDR2 ANQGSEA. The CDR3 loop spans 14 amino acids. Trimming pared 3 bases from V and 4 bases from J, leaving 15 bases between. The CDR3 region is CSVESQEERYGYTF. The CDR3 nucleotides are TGCAGCGTTGAGTCACAGGAGGAACGCTATGGCTACACCTTC.

This clone was detected only once. The V call is TRBV9, the J call TRBJ2-1, with 7 bases that match TRBD1. The V gene end was trimmed by 0 bases and the J gene end by 3 bases; junction bases not matched to a gene: 3. From germline, CDR1 is SGDLS and CDR2 YYNGEE. The CDR3 has 15 residues. The CDR3 DNA follows: TGTGCCAGCAGCGTAGTTCCAGGGGGCTACAATGAGCAGTTCTTC. This translates into CASSVVPGGYNEQFF.

CDR3: CAIDALPGEEDTQYF. The DNA for the CDR3 is TGTGCCATCGACGCACTCCCCGGGGAGGAAGATACGCAGTATTTT. V and J are TRBV5-4 and TRBJ2-3; weak D call: TRBD2 (6 bases). CDR1 is SGHNT, CDR2 YYREEE, per germline (reference sequence). CDR3 size: 15 residues. Trimming stripped 9 bases from V and 5 bases from J, with 22 bases between. Full variable domain (outside the CDR3, taken from reference TRBV5-4 and TRBJ2-3): ETGVTQSPTHLIKTRGQQVTLRCSSQSGHNTVSWYQQALGQGPQFIFQYYREEENGRGNFPPRFSGLQFPNYSSELNVNALELDDSALYLCAIDALPGEEDTQYFGPGTRLTVL.

The chain is built from TRBV6-1 and TRBJ1-2; D not resolved. Between the trimmed V and J ends, which lost 3 bases and 1 base, there was a span of 18 bases. Germline V CDR1 and CDR2: MNHNS, SASEGT. The CDR3 spans 17 residues. The CDR3 DNA reads TGTGCCAGCAGTGATTGGGCCCAGATCTTTCTTAACTATGGCTACACCTTC. This sequence encodes CASSDWAQIFLNYGYTF.

The chain combines TRBV10-3 with TRBJ2-1; TRBD2 agrees at 9 bases. Unmatched junction bases numbered 10, after V lost 0 bases and J lost 16 bases. The germline CDR1 and CDR2 sequences are ENHRY and SYGVKD. The length of the CDR3 is 14 residues. In DNA form, the CDR3 reads TGTGCCATCAGTGAGTCTGTAGCGGGAGTTGGGGGATTCTTC. This gives the protein CAISESVAGVGGFF.

The chain recombines TRBV4-3 with TRBJ2-7; TRBD2 aligns across 8 bases. The CDR3 covers 15 residues. V gave up 0 bases and J gave up 2 bases; unmatched junction bases: 3. Germline V gene lookup returns CDR1 LGHNA and CDR2 YSLEER. CDR3 sequence reads: CASSQESGGAYEQYF. The CDR3 coding sequence is TGCGCCAGCAGCCAAGAAAGCGGGGGAGCCTACGAGCAGTACTTC.

This clone is a singleton in its sample. The chain recombines TRBV27 with TRBJ1-2, with 7 bases identical to TRBD1. Per the germline V gene, CDR1 is MNHEY and CDR2 is SMNVEV (reference sequence). Trimming took 5 bases from V and 2 from J; bases not matched to a gene: 5. This CDR3 has 14 amino acids. Here the CDR3 reads CASSPGGGNYGYTF. The CDR3 DNA reads as TGTGCCAGCAGTCCAGGGGGGGGCAACTATGGCTACACCTTC.

Of note for this clone: The sample contains more than one DNA sequence encoding this CDR3. V and J are TRBV27 and TRBJ2-7; 9 nucleotides agree with TRBD1. V lost 5 bases to trimming and J lost 3 bases; unmatched junction nucleotides: 2. This CDR3 contains 13 residues. Looked up from germline, CDR1 is MNHEY and CDR2 is SMNVEV (reference sequence). CDR3 protein: CASSTTGGYEQYF. The CDR3 nucleotides read TGTGCCAGCAGTACGACAGGGGGCTACGAGCAGTACTTC.

The gene calls are TRBV30 and TRBJ1-1, with D maybe TRBD1 (5 bases). V was clipped by 0 bases and J by 8 bases, with 10 bases between them. Per germline, CDR1 GTSNPN and CDR2 SVGIG (reference sequence). The CDR3 has 12 residues. The CDR3: CAWSVVGEEAFF. The CDR3 DNA sequence: TGTGCCTGGAGTGTAGTAGGGGAGGAAGCTTTCTTT. The entire variable domain, with the rest obtained from reference TRBV30 and TRBJ1-1, is as follows: SQTIHQWPATLVQPVGSPLSLECTVEGTSNPNLYWYRQAAGRGLQLLFYSVGIGQISSEVPQNLSASRPQDRQFILSSKKLLLSDSGFYLCAWSVVGEEAFFGQGTRLTVV.

This sequence joins TRBV7-9 and TRBJ2-5; TRBD2 might be the D (6 bases). The V end was cut by 5 bases, the J end by 4 bases, with 11 bases between. The CDR3 runs to 13 residues. The germline V gene encodes CDR1 SEHNR and CDR2 FQNEAQ (reference sequence). The CDR3 region is CASSPTLAETQYF. CDR3 DNA sequence: TGTGCCAGCAGCCCCACACTAGCAGAGACCCAGTACTTC.

The rearrangement joins TRBV7-2 to TRBJ2-7; D might be TRBD1 (9 bases). V lost 6 bases to trimming and J lost 7 bases, with 31 bases between them. CDR3 length: 18 residues. The germline CDR1 and CDR2 sequences are SGHTA and FQGNSA. The CDR3 is CASRLPGTGYHRGGEQYF. CDR3 DNA sequence: TGTGCCAGCAGGCTCCCCGGGACAGGGTATCATCGGGGGGGGGAGCAGTACTTC.

This chain joins TRBV6-6 and TRBJ2-1, with a tentative D call TRBD2 (6 bases). The CDR3 covers 16 residues. CDR1 and CDR2 (germline): MNHNY, SVGAGI (reference sequence). V lost 3 bases and J lost 7, with 19 bases in between. The CDR3 DNA reads TGTGCCAGCAGTTATTCTGGGGGAGGCCACCAGAATGAGCAGTTCTTC. Its protein product is CASSYSGGGHQNEQFF.

This clone was seen more than once but under ten times. Other DNA sequences in this specimen translate into the identical CDR3. The chain has TRBV10-2 and TRBJ1-6; a weak D match, TRBD1 (5 bases). The germline CDR1 and CDR2 sequences are WSHSY and SAAADI. This CDR3 has 14 amino acids. V was trimmed by 4 bases and J by 4 bases, leaving 8 bases between them. CDR3 nucleotides: TGCGCCAGCAGTGGGGGGACTTATAATTCACCCCTCCACTTT. It yields the protein CASSGGTYNSPLHF.

V usage is TRBV29-1 and J usage is TRBJ2-5; perhaps TRBD1 as D (6 bases). The CDR3 has 13 residues. Germline values: CDR1 SQVTM, CDR2 ANQGSEA. The V end lost 6 bases, the J end lost 5 bases, and 16 bases lay between the germline ends. The CDR3 protein is CSVHTGLWETQYF. The CDR3 DNA sequence: TGCAGCGTGCATACAGGGTTGTGGGAGACCCAGTACTTC. Using reference TRBV29-1 and TRBJ2-5 for the parts outside the CDR3, the full variable domain is SAVISQKPSRDICQRGTSLTIQCQVDSQVTMMFWYRQQPGQSLTLIATANQGSEATYESGFVIDKFPISRPNLTFSTLTVSNMSPEDSSIYLCSVHTGLWETQYFGPGTRLLVL.

V usage is TRBV4-3 and J usage is TRBJ2-5, with 9 nucleotides matching TRBD2. Germline V gene sequence: CDR1 LGHNA, CDR2 YSLEER. The trim removed 1 base at V and 5 bases at J, leaving 5 bases unmatched. CDR3 size: 15 residues. The CDR3 here is CASSQGWTSEETQYF. The CDR3, as DNA: TGCGCCAGCAGCCAAGGGTGGACTAGCGAGGAGACCCAGTACTTC.

The chain uses TRBV7-9 and TRBJ1-1; 7 nucleotides agree with TRBD1. CDR1 SEHNR and CDR2 FQNEAQ come from the germline V gene (reference sequence). Unmatched junction bases numbered 3, after V lost 1 base and J lost 1 base. The CDR3 runs 15 residues. DNA of the CDR3: TGTGCCAGCAGCTTAGTCCGGACAGGGAACACTGAAGCTTTCTTT. Translating gives CASSLVRTGNTEAFF.

This clone was detected once. Other DNA sequences in the same sample also yield this CDR3. J is TRBJ2-7 and V is TRBV6-5, with 7 bases identical to TRBD1. The CDR3 spans 14 residues. CDR1 and CDR2 from the germline V gene are MNHEY and SVGAGI. Trimming cost V 6 bases and J 2 bases; bases outside gene matches: 7. The CDR3 spells CASSPGGEAYEQYF. The CDR3 DNA reads TGTGCCAGCAGCCCAGGGGGTGAGGCCTACGAGCAGTACTTC.

The chain joins TRBV4-1 to TRBJ1-2; D remains unclear. The V gene lost 2 bases and the J gene lost 7 bases, with 17 bases spanning the gap. The germline CDR1 and CDR2 sequences are MGHRA and YSYEKL. This CDR3 has 15 residues. The CDR3 spells CASSQTETPAGGYTF. As DNA, the CDR3 is TGCGCCAGCAGCCAAACCGAGACACCCGCTGGTGGCTACACCTTC.

The chain has TRBV6-6 and TRBJ2-1, with 9 bases matching TRBD2. CDR3 length: 15 amino acids. Looked up from germline, CDR1 is MNHNY and CDR2 is SVGAGI (reference sequence). J was trimmed by 8 bases and V by 2 bases; bases with no gene match: 7. CDR3 nucleotides: TGTGCCAGCAGTTACCTCCTAGGCGGGAGGGATGAGCAGTTCTTC. Its translation is CASSYLLGGRDEQFF.

The chain uses TRBV4-1 and TRBJ2-5, with 7 bases identical to TRBD1. CDR1 is MGHRA and CDR2 is YSYEKL in the germline V gene. With 0 bases clipped from V and 2 bases from J, the junction kept 3 bases outside the gene matches. This CDR3 has 15 residues. CDR3 protein: CASSQDGTAQETQYF. CDR3 coding DNA: TGCGCCAGCAGCCAAGACGGGACAGCGCAAGAGACCCAGTACTTC.

The genes are TRBV7-2 and TRBJ2-7; 7 bases agree with TRBD1. Losses at the gene ends were 3 bases for V and 0 bases for J; bases not matched to a gene: 11. CDR3 length: 17 residues. The germline CDR1 and CDR2 sequences are SGHTA and FQGNSA. This CDR3 is CASSLIPTGPISYEQYF. The CDR3 DNA follows: TGTGCCAGCAGCTTGATCCCGACAGGGCCGATCTCCTACGAGCAGTACTTC.

The chain uses TRBV18 and TRBJ2-1; possible D gene TRBD2, 6 bases. CDR3 length equals 16 residues. The germline V and J ends were trimmed by 2 bases and 0 bases, with 11 bases remaining between them. The germline gives CDR1 KGHSH, CDR2 LQKENI. The CDR3 reads CASSPWEESSYNEQFF. The CDR3 DNA reads TGTGCCAGCTCACCATGGGAGGAAAGCTCCTACAATGAGCAGTTCTTC.

The V gene is TRBV27, the J gene TRBJ2-7; no definite D call. Trimming took off 5 bases at V and 4 bases at J, with 12 bases between the two ends. CDR1 and CDR2 from the germline V gene are MNHEY and SMNVEV (reference sequence). There are 13 residues in the CDR3. The CDR3 is CASSPNDKYEQYF. CDR3 sequence (DNA): TGTGCCAGCAGTCCTAATGACAAGTACGAGCAGTACTTC.

The rearrangement joins TRBV4-2 to TRBJ1-4; 7 nucleotides line up with TRBD1. CDR1 LGHNA and CDR2 YNFKEQ come from the germline V gene. The CDR3 is made up of 17 amino acids. V dropped 2 bases and J dropped 5; count of bases not matched to a gene: 11. CDR3 sequence reads: CASSQRTEGAHNEKLFF. DNA for the CDR3: TGTGCCAGCAGCCAACGTACTGAGGGGGCGCACAATGAAAAACTGTTTTTT.

The chain links TRBV27 to TRBJ1-1; the D gene is possibly TRBD1 (6 bases). The CDR3 is made up of 12 amino acids. Trimming left V 3 bases short and J 8 bases short, with 10 bases between. Germline-derived CDR1 and CDR2 are MNHEY and SMNVEV (reference sequence). CDR3 sequence: CASSFRGGEAFF. The DNA for the CDR3 is TGTGCCAGCAGTTTTAGGGGGGGCGAAGCTTTCTTT.

The genes are TRBV28 and TRBJ1-6; no definite D call. In germline, CDR1 is MDHEN, CDR2 SYDVKM. V lost 7 bases and J 1 base, leaving 17 bases between the germline ends. The CDR3 is 17 residues long. CDR3 in amino acids: CASTSFPTSSYNSPLHF. Here the CDR3 DNA reads TGTGCCAGCACTAGTTTCCCTACCTCATCCTATAATTCACCCCTCCACTTT.

About this clone itself: In the same sample, other DNA sequences code for this CDR3. The V gene is TRBV4-1, the J gene TRBJ1-3; D gene uncertain. CDR1 is MGHRA, CDR2 YSYEKL, per germline. Between the trimmed V and J ends, which lost 1 base and 3 bases, there was a span of 4 bases. The CDR3 runs to 13 residues. In DNA, the CDR3 is TGCGCCAGCAGCCAAGTGGGTGGAAACACCATATATTTT. The encoded protein is CASSQVGGNTIYF.

J is TRBJ2-7 and V is TRBV30, with 12 nucleotides matching TRBD2. This CDR3 comprises 14 residues. Germline V CDR1 and CDR2: GTSNPN, SVGIG (reference sequence). Trimming cost V 5 bases and J 2 bases; bases outside gene matches: 4. The CDR3 bases are TGTGCCTGGGTCCTAGCGGGAGGGCCCTACGAGCAGTACTTC. Translated: CAWVLAGGPYEQYF.